These T cell receptor beta chains were read from a single sample in a study of tumor-infiltrating lymphocytes in primary liver carcinoma. One entry per CDR3 protein results from TCRdb running MiXCR on the multiplex PCR reads. The table shows about 66,000 distinct CDR3 sequences, with roughly 70% occurring only once. Material: liver tumor tissue from sampling region 4. The origin of the receptors is a man aged 40-49 years with primary liver carcinoma and hepatitis B virus infection. Each CDR3 is given with its conserved first and last residue. A D gene is named only where the DNA matches it firmly. For some rows the clone size is stated as once, few or many, or as a class when expanded; others skip it.

v_call,clone_size,d_call,j_call,cdr3_nt,cdr3_aa
TRBV11-2,.,.,TRBJ2-3,TGTATCAGCAGCGCCAGCATAGATACGCAGTATTTT,CISSASIDTQYF
TRBV6-5,.,.,TRBJ1-1,TGTGCCTGCAGTTACATCGGGGGCATGAACACTGAAGCTTTCTTT,CACSYIGGMNTEAFF
TRBV6-5,.,.,TRBJ2-1,.,CASSWGQGALNEHFF
TRBV29-1,few,.,TRBJ2-5,TGCAGCACGTTCGGATCCGGCCAAGAGACCCAGTACTTC,CSTFGSGQETQYF
TRBV29-1,.,TRBD1,TRBJ1-1,TGCAGCGGGGGACAGGAAGGCTTTCAGAACACTGAAGCTTTTTTT,CSGGQEGFQNTEAFF
TRBV7-8,.,.,TRBJ2-4,TGTGCCAGTAGCTTAGAGGCTAGCCGGGCGGATTACGCTCAGTACTTC,CASSLEASRADYAQYF
TRBV6-1,.,.,TRBJ2-2,TGTGGCAGCAGTGAAGTCCCCACTAGCCTACCAGGGGAGCTGTTTTTT,CGSSEVPTSLPGELFF
TRBV10-3,.,TRBD1,TRBJ2-7,TGTGCCATCAGTAAGCTACCGGGACAGGGAGGGTATGAGCAGTACTTC,CAISKLPGQGGYEQYF
TRBV4-3,many,.,TRBJ1-1,TGCGCCAGCAGCCTCGGGGGGTTTACTGAAGCTTTCTTT,CASSLGGFTEAFF
TRBV5-1,.,.,TRBJ1-5,TGCGCCAGTAGCTTGTCAGGGTACAATCAGCCCCACCATTTT,CASSLSGYNQPHHF
TRBV28,.,.,TRBJ2-1,TGTGCCAGCAGTTTACCCCAGGACGGGGTCGGGCAGTTCTTC,CASSLPQDGVGQFF
TRBV7-9,.,.,TRBJ1-6,TGTGCCAGCAGCTTCTGGACAAGGGATTCATCCCTCCACTTT,CASSFWTRDSSLHF
TRBV4-2,once,TRBD1,TRBJ2-6,TGTGCCAGCAACCAAGTTGCGACAGGGGGGACTGGGGCCAACGTCCTGACTTTC,CASNQVATGGTGANVLTF
TRBV11-1,.,TRBD2,TRBJ2-1,TGTGCCAGCAGCCGATTAGCGGGAGAGGTTGAGCAGTTCTTC,CASSRLAGEVEQFF
TRBV7-9,.,.,TRBJ2-7,TGTGCCAACGGCTTACGAGGGGGCGAGCAGTACTTC,CANGLRGGEQYF
TRBV6-1,few,.,TRBJ2-2,TGTGCCAGAAGTAACACTGGGGGGACACCCGGGGAGCTGTTTTTT,CARSNTGGTPGELFF
TRBV29-1,.,TRBD2,TRBJ2-3,TGCAGTAGGCTAGCGGGATTGGGCATGTATACGCAGTATTTT,CSRLAGLGMYTQYF
TRBV6-5,.,TRBD1,TRBJ2-7,TGTGCCAGCAGTCCCCAGGGGGATAGCTCCTACGAGCAGTACTTC,CASSPQGDSSYEQYF
TRBV19,.,.,TRBJ1-5,TGTGCCAGTAGTATAGGGCACAACAACCAGCCCCAGCATTTT,CASSIGHNNQPQHF
TRBV11-2,.,.,TRBJ2-3,TGCGCCAGCACCCCTGGAGGGGATGCGCAGTATTTT,CASTPGGDAQYF
TRBV12-3/TRBV12-4,once,TRBD2,TRBJ2-1,TGTGCCAGCAGTTTAAGTAGCGGGAGTAAGATGGGTGAGCAGTTCTTC,CASSLSSGSKMGEQFF
TRBV4-3,.,.,TRBJ2-7,TGCGCCAGCATGCAAGATCTACCCTACGAGCAGTACTTC,CASMQDLPYEQYF
TRBV12-3/TRBV12-4,.,.,TRBJ2-5,TGTGCCACCGCAGAAGTGGTAGGGGGGCTTGAGACCCAGTACTTC,CATAEVVGGLETQYF
TRBV11-1,.,TRBD2,TRBJ2-4,TGTGCCAGCAGCTTTCCCGTGACTAGCGGGACCAAGAACGTTCAGTACTTC,CASSFPVTSGTKNVQYF
TRBV11-2,.,.,TRBJ2-5,TGTGCAAGCAGCCAAACTCCTGGTGGGGGGAAAGAGGCGCACTACTTC,CASSQTPGGGKEAHYF
TRBV28,once,TRBD1,TRBJ2-7,TGTGCCAGCAGTCCGACAGGGGGACCCTGTGAGCAGTACTTC,CASSPTGGPCEQYF
TRBV5-5,once,.,TRBJ2-5,TGTGTCAGTAGCCTGGAATCAGGCCCTAGGGAGACCGAGTACTTC,CVSSLESGPRETEYF
TRBV7-9,.,TRBD1,TRBJ1-4,TGTGCCAACAACTCCCCCTCGGACAGGGTTGATGAAAAACTGTTTTTT,CANNSPSDRVDEKLFF